Given below is one TCR beta chain in context. Its specificity is unknown. The data stem from a study of PD-L1 blockade in urothelial cancer. Overall study: Blood-derived samples held a median about 130,000 T cells. Whole-study findings and limits: For durable-benefit patients, tumor-associated blood clones expanded more at 3 weeks.

CDR1 and CDR2 (germline): SGHNT, YENEEA. Trimming stripped 0 bases from V and 1 base from J, with 20 bases between. This CDR3 has 19 amino acids. Spike-ins of synthetic TCR analog templates went into each PCR. Profiled with immunoSEQ multiplex PCR; TCRdb holds only in-frame clones, not every one. The sample holds about 50,000 clones; roughly four fifths are singletons and the top ten take approximately 3.8%. Time point: pretreatment peripheral blood. This material consisted of PBMCs, taken around atezolizumab (anti-PD-L1) treatment. The V call is TRBV11-3, the J call TRBJ2-3, with a possible D match to TRBD2 (5 bases). This clonotype was obtained from a man between 65 and 85 years old with urothelial cancer. This CDR3 reads CASSLDGSGLPAGTDTQYF. CDR3 bases: TGTGCCAGCAGCTTAGATGGGTCAGGACTCCCCGCCGGCACAGATACGCAGTATTTT.